Listed below are T cell receptor beta chains from one sample, sequenced in a study of response to subunit inactivated influenza vaccine. TCRdb recomputed calls from the RT-PCR reads with MiXCR, one row per CDR3 protein. The sample shows about 540,000 distinct CDR3 sequences, roughly 25% of them seen only once. This sample was shared with a second study, whose subject was T cells expressing NK-cell markers.

The source was CD4+ T cells sorted from PBMCs, collected roughly 12 days after vaccination. These receptors were obtained from a man between 50 and 59 years old who received an inactivated influenza vaccine. CDR3s include the opening cysteine and the closing phenylalanine or tryptophan. The D gene is left open where the match is weak. Clone size, where shown, is once, few, many, or a class for clones that have expanded.

v_gene,d_gene,abundance,j_gene,CDR3nt,CDR3aa
TRBV20-1,TRBD2,few,TRBJ2-3,TGCAGTGCTAGACTAGCGGGTAATGTTAAGGGCCCAGATACGCAGTATTTT,CSARLAGNVKGPDTQYF
TRBV4-3,TRBD2,.,TRBJ2-1,TGCGCCAGCAGCCGGCGGCTAGCGGGCGACAATGAGCAGTTCTTC,CASSRRLAGDNEQFF
TRBV27,.,once,TRBJ2-3,TGTGCCAGCAGCGCAAGGTCGGTGCGGACAGATACGCAGTATTTT,CASSARSVRTDTQYF
TRBV4-3,.,few,TRBJ2-1,TGCGCCAGCAGCCAAGACATGGGGTTGGGAGAGCAGTTCTTC,CASSQDMGLGEQFF
TRBV28,.,few,TRBJ2-1,TGTGCCAGCGGAACTTGGGAGCAGTTCTTC,CASGTWEQFF
TRBV24-1,.,.,TRBJ2-3,TGTGCCACCAGTGATGGGACTTACCTACGGACAGATACGCAGTATTTT,CATSDGTYLRTDTQYF
TRBV4-2,.,.,TRBJ1-6,TGTGCCAGCAGCCAATCTTCTTATGGGAGTTCACCCCTCCACTTT,CASSQSSYGSSPLHF
TRBV20-1,TRBD2,.,TRBJ2-3,TGCAGTGCTAGCGGACTAGCTCGGACAGATACGCAGTATTTT,CSASGLARTDTQYF
TRBV15,.,once,TRBJ2-1,TGTGCCACCAGCACTATTGAACCGGGAGAGCAGTTCTTC,CATSTIEPGEQFF
TRBV5-1,.,.,TRBJ2-1,TGCGCCAGCAGCTTGGGGTCAGGGGTAGGCGAGCAGTTCTTC,CASSLGSGVGEQFF
TRBV6-1,TRBD1,few,TRBJ2-6,TGTGCCAGCAGTCGGACAGGCAACTCTGGGGCCAACGTCCTGACTTTC,CASSRTGNSGANVLTF
TRBV4-2,TRBD2,.,TRBJ2-5,TGTGCCAGCAGCCAGGGGACTAGCGGGAGGTCCGGAATTCAAGAGACCCAGTACTTC,CASSQGTSGRSGIQETQYF
TRBV20-1,.,few,TRBJ1-3,TGCAGTGCTAGAGGGGCCCCTGGAAACACCATATATTTT,CSARGAPGNTIYF
TRBV28,.,.,TRBJ2-2,TGTGCCAGCCCTTATGCGGGACAGACGAACACCGGGGAGCTGTTTTTT,CASPYAGQTNTGELFF
TRBV11-2,.,.,TRBJ1-6,TGTGCCAGTGACCGATCCCATTCACCCCTCCACTTT,CASDRSHSPLHF
TRBV7-8,.,.,TRBJ2-7,TGTGCCAGCAGCTTAGCGATCACAAGCCACGAGCAGTACTTC,CASSLAITSHEQYF
TRBV20-1,TRBD1,.,TRBJ1-5,TGCAGTGCTAGAGACCTTGACAGGGACTATCAGCCCCAGCATTTT,CSARDLDRDYQPQHF
TRBV6-2/TRBV6-3,.,few,TRBJ1-2,TGTGCCAGCAGCGCTACATCAAACTATGGCTACACCTTC,CASSATSNYGYTF
TRBV5-1,.,many,TRBJ2-5,TGCGCCAGCAGCTTGGGATGGGGCTCCCAAGAGACCCAGTACTTC,CASSLGWGSQETQYF
TRBV7-3,TRBD1,few,TRBJ2-7,TGTGCCAGCAGCCCATCGGGACAGGGGGATCCCGAGCAGTACTTC,CASSPSGQGDPEQYF
TRBV15,.,few,TRBJ1-5,TGTGCCACCAGCGGCCGGGGGTCGATTGCGGATCAGCCCCAGCATTTT,CATSGRGSIADQPQHF
TRBV6-2/TRBV6-3,TRBD2,many,TRBJ2-7,TGTGCCAGCAGTCCAACTATCGGACTAGCGGGAGGGTTTTCGCACTACGAGCAGTACTTC,CASSPTIGLAGGFSHYEQYF
TRBV5-1,TRBD2,.,TRBJ2-1,TGCGCCAGCAGCTTGGCGCGGCGGGGGGCAAGCTCCTACAATGAGCAGTTCTTC,CASSLARRGASSYNEQFF
TRBV5-5,.,.,TRBJ2-3,TGTGCCAGCAGCTTGGATGTACGGTCGGATACGCAGTATTTT,CASSLDVRSDTQYF
TRBV27,.,.,TRBJ2-7,TGTGCCAGCAGTTTAACGGCAGGGGTCGACGTGTACGAGCAGTACTTC,CASSLTAGVDVYEQYF
TRBV2,.,.,TRBJ2-3,TGTGCCAGCAGACCGGGACAACTCACAAATACGCAGTATTTT,CASRPGQLTNTQYF
TRBV7-2,.,few,TRBJ2-1,TGTGCCAGCAGCTCGAGAGCGTGGGGATACGAGCAGTTCTTC,CASSSRAWGYEQFF
TRBV19,.,.,TRBJ2-6,TGTGCCAGTAGTATAGATCTTACCCCTGGGGCCAACGTCCTGACTTTC,CASSIDLTPGANVLTF
TRBV7-9,TRBD1,few,TRBJ1-1,TGTGCCAGCAGCCAGATTTACAGGGGCACTGAAGCTTTCTTT,CASSQIYRGTEAFF
TRBV10-3,TRBD1,.,TRBJ2-6,TGTGCCATCAGTGAGACTTCAGGGGGTGCTTTCTCTGGGGCCAACGTCCTGACTTTC,CAISETSGGAFSGANVLTF
TRBV18,.,once,TRBJ2-7,TGTGCCAGCTCACCCAGATTCGAGGGATCGGCCTACGAGCAGTACTTC,CASSPRFEGSAYEQYF
TRBV12-3/TRBV12-4,.,.,TRBJ1-2,TGTGCCAGCAGTCCTTCGGGGCGGCCCGGCTACACCTTC,CASSPSGRPGYTF
TRBV6-2/TRBV6-3,.,.,TRBJ1-5,TGTGCCAGCACGAGTGTCCTTGGGCTCCAGCATTTT,CASTSVLGLQHF
TRBV5-1,.,.,TRBJ1-3,TGCGCCAGCAGCTTGGCCTCGACACCCGCTCGAACTGGAAACACCATATATTTT,CASSLASTPARTGNTIYF
TRBV3-1,TRBD1,.,TRBJ2-1,TGTGCCAGCAGCCCTCAGGACAGGGCGCAGTTCTTC,CASSPQDRAQFF
TRBV7-9,TRBD2,.,TRBJ2-5,TGTGCCAGCAGCGGGACTAGCGGAGAGACCCAGTACTTC,CASSGTSGETQYF
TRBV12-3/TRBV12-4,TRBD1,many,TRBJ2-7,TGTGCCAGCAGTTCAGGGGGCGAGGTCGAGCAGTACTTC,CASSSGGEVEQYF
TRBV7-2,TRBD2,many,TRBJ2-7,TGTGCCAGCAGCCTTAGCGGGAGCATCTACGAGCAGTACTTC,CASSLSGSIYEQYF
TRBV3-1,TRBD1,few,TRBJ2-1,TGTGCCAGCAGCCAAGAGACAAGCATCCCGGACAGGTTGGTCTTC,CASSQETSIPDRLVF
TRBV5-4,TRBD1,.,TRBJ2-1,TGTGCCAGCAATCCTACCGGGACAGGTCCCTACAATGAGCAGTTCTTC,CASNPTGTGPYNEQFF
TRBV29-1,TRBD2,.,TRBJ2-1,TGCAGCGTGTCCGGGACTAGCGGCTCCTACAATGAGCAGTTCTTC,CSVSGTSGSYNEQFF
TRBV7-8,.,many,TRBJ1-5,TGTGCCAGCAGCTCTGGGTTTGTGCAGCCCCAGCATTTT,CASSSGFVQPQHF
TRBV12-3/TRBV12-4,TRBD2,.,TRBJ2-3,TGTGCCAGCAGTGGGGGGGGTAGCGGGAGTTGGGATACGCAGTATTTT,CASSGGGSGSWDTQYF
TRBV27,TRBD1,few,TRBJ2-2,TGTGCCAGCAGGCAAGACAGGGGGCTTCTCACGCTCTCCGGGGAGCTGTTTTTT,CASRQDRGLLTLSGELFF
TRBV6-1,.,many,TRBJ2-1,TGTGCCAGCAGGGTGGAATCCAGCTCCTACAATGAGCAGTTCTTC,CASRVESSSYNEQFF
TRBV11-2,.,.,TRBJ1-1,TGTGCCAGCAGCTTAGGCGGGGGGAGGAACACTGAAGCTTTCTTT,CASSLGGGRNTEAFF
TRBV5-1,TRBD2,.,TRBJ2-7,TGCGCCAGCAGCTTGGGGTTCCTTCAGGGAACAACTAGCGGGAAGACCTACGAGCAGTACTTC,CASSLGFLQGTTSGKTYEQYF
TRBV5-1,.,many,TRBJ2-3,TGCGCCAGCAGCACCGGGGGGCGCACCACAGATACGCAGTATTTT,CASSTGGRTTDTQYF
TRBV29-1,.,.,TRBJ2-1,TGCAGCGTTGCTGGTTTAGTCTCCAATGAGCAGTTCTTC,CSVAGLVSNEQFF
TRBV7-9,.,few,TRBJ1-1,TGTGCCAGCAGGCCCGGACAGACCCCATTT,CASRPGQTPF
TRBV12-3/TRBV12-4,.,.,TRBJ2-7,TGTGCCAGCAGTCCGCTCTTAAACTACGAGCAGTACTTC,CASSPLLNYEQYF
TRBV5-6,.,.,TRBJ1-3,TGTGCCAGCAGCGCCCCTGGAAACACCATATATTTT,CASSAPGNTIYF
TRBV5-6,TRBD1,few,TRBJ2-5,TGTGCCAGCAGCCAATCTGGGACAGGGGGGACCCAGTACTTC,CASSQSGTGGTQYF
TRBV3-1,.,few,TRBJ2-7,TGTGCCAGCAGCCAATCAACCTACGAGCAGTACTTC,CASSQSTYEQYF
TRBV7-2,.,.,TRBJ2-1,TGTGCCAGCAGCTTAATAAACCGAAACAATGAGCAGTTCTTC,CASSLINRNNEQFF
TRBV6-2/TRBV6-3,TRBD1,.,TRBJ2-5,TGTGCCAGCACCTACCGGGACAGGGTTAGGGAGACCCAGTACTTC,CASTYRDRVRETQYF
TRBV14,.,.,TRBJ1-5,TGTGCTATATACCCCCGACAGCGAAAGTATGGCAATCAGCCCCAGCATTTT,CAIYPRQRKYGNQPQHF
TRBV4-1,.,.,TRBJ2-1,TGCGCCAGCAGCCAAGAAAGTCGAGGGGGCAATGAGCAGTTCTTC,CASSQESRGGNEQFF
TRBV20-1,TRBD1,many,TRBJ1-5,TGCAGTGCTACCCGACAGGGTCAAAACTATCAGCCCCAGCATTTT,CSATRQGQNYQPQHF
TRBV20-1,.,.,TRBJ2-1,TGCAGTGTCCAGGGCTACACGAGCTCCTACAATGAGCAGTTCTTC,CSVQGYTSSYNEQFF